Below, 24 T cell receptor beta chains from the same sample are listed, as sequenced in a study of T cells after yellow fever vaccination. TCRdb re-analysed the 5' RACE reads in MiXCR, keeping a single row per CDR3 protein. Of approximately 510,000 distinct CDR3 sequences listed, 21% are singletons. The specimen was PBMCs, collected roughly 20 days after the first yellow fever vaccination. These receptors came from a man aged 18 to 35 who received the YFV17D yellow fever vaccine.

This chain joins TRBV6-2 or TRBV6-3 and TRBJ1-2; no clear D gene. V dropped 1 base and J dropped 4 bases, with 10 bases sitting between them. Germline-derived CDR1 and CDR2 are MNHEY and SVGEGT. The CDR3 covers 14 residues. CDR3 sequence: CASSYFAAFYGYTF. CDR3 sequence (DNA): TGTGCCAGCAGTTACTTTGCGGCTTTCTATGGCTACACCTTC.

The chain is built from TRBV2 and TRBJ2-1, with 7 bases aligning to TRBD2. Germline V gives CDR1 SNHLY, CDR2 FYNNEI. Trimming cost V 6 bases and J 4 bases; bases outside gene matches: 9. The CDR3 is 15 residues long. The CDR3 DNA is TGTGCCAGCAGGGAACGGGGACTATTATACAATGAGCAGTTCTTC. Encoded protein: CASRERGLLYNEQFF. Combining the CDR3 with reference TRBV2 and TRBJ2-1 gives the whole variable domain EPEVTQTPSHQVTQMGQEVILRCVPISNHLYFYWYRQILGQKVEFLVSFYNNEISEKSEIFDDQFSVERPDGSNFTLKIRSTKLEDSAMYFCASRERGLLYNEQFFGPGTRLTVL.

This clonotype has more than one count but fewer than ten. V is TRBV7-9 and J is TRBJ1-2; D may be TRBD1 (6 bases). CDR1 SEHNR and CDR2 FQNEAQ come from the germline V gene (reference sequence). V was cut by 4 bases and J by 4 bases, with 19 bases left in between. This CDR3 is built from 16 residues. The CDR3 bases are TGTGCCAGCAGCTCCCTTCCTTCGGGACACCTCTATGGCTACACCTTC. Protein sequence: CASSSLPSGHLYGYTF.

V gene TRBV12-3 or TRBV12-4 combines with J gene TRBJ2-7, with D perhaps matching TRBD1 (6 bases). This CDR3 is 14 amino acids long. V was clipped by 3 bases and J by 1 base, with 10 bases between them. This CDR3 is CASSLQGQSYEQYV. The CDR3 nucleotides are TGTGCCAGCAGTTTGCAGGGGCAATCCTACGAGCAGTACGTC.

This clonotype occurred a few times. V gene TRBV7-2 combines with J gene TRBJ2-5; D is unresolved. Between the trimmed V and J ends, which lost 8 bases and 2 bases, there was a span of 9 bases. Germline V lookup: CDR1 SGHTA, CDR2 FQGNSA. The CDR3 spans 12 residues. The CDR3 nucleotides are TGTGCCAGCGGCCGCGCACAAGAGACCCAGTACTTC. It encodes CASGRAQETQYF.

In this sample, this clonotype turned up a few times. The chain uses TRBV28 and TRBJ2-7; the D is unclear. This CDR3 comprises 14 residues. Looked up from germline, CDR1 is MDHEN and CDR2 is SYDVKM. V was pared by 5 bases and J by 4 bases, with 15 bases between. The CDR3 is CASSSSALQYEQYV. CDR3 nucleotides: TGTGCCAGCAGTAGCTCGGCCCTGCAGTACGAGCAGTACGTC.

This clonotype showed up just a few times. This sequence joins TRBV12-3 or TRBV12-4 and TRBJ2-1, with D hard to call. V lost 3 bases and J lost 0, with 9 bases in between. This CDR3 comprises 15 residues. The CDR3 nucleotides read TGTGCCAGCAGTTTGGAAGCGTTCTCCTACAATGAGCAGTTCTTC. It codes for CASSLEAFSYNEQFF.

This clonotype occurred a few times. The junction departs from germline at one end; a sequencing error may be responsible. The chain carries TRBV12-3 or TRBV12-4 and TRBJ2-6; no firm D call. The CDR3 length is 18 residues. CDR3 loop: CACSFIAGAFSGANVLTF. The CDR3 bases are TGTGCCTGCAGTTTTATCGCAGGAGCTTTCTCTGGGGCCAACGTCCTGACTTTC.

This clonotype was detected only a few times. The chain is built from TRBV5-1 and TRBJ1-6; 7 bases are a match to TRBD1. Unmatched junction bases numbered 7, after V lost 3 bases and J lost 7 bases. The V gene's germline CDR1 is SGHRS and CDR2 YFSETQ. The CDR3 totals 15 residues. The CDR3: CASSYRTGLNSPLHF. Here the CDR3 DNA reads TGCGCCAGCAGCTACCGGACAGGATTAAATTCACCCCTCCACTTT.

The rearrangement links TRBV5-4 to TRBJ2-3, with TRBD2 matching over 8 bases. Per germline, CDR1 SGHNT and CDR2 YYREEE (reference sequence). The CDR3 runs 15 residues. V was clipped by 9 bases and J by 0 bases; unmatched bases: 9. CDR3 DNA sequence: TGTGCCATCCTAAGTAGCGGGATTAGCACAGATACGCAGTATTTT. Translating it yields CAILSSGISTDTQYF.

This clonotype was seen at least ten times. The chain is built from TRBV5-1 and TRBJ2-5; D perhaps matches TRBD2 (5 bases). This CDR3 has 15 residues. The V and J ends lost 4 bases and 2 bases respectively, with 15 bases between them. CDR1 SGHRS and CDR2 YFSETQ come from the germline V gene. The chain's CDR3 is CASSVSPRDQETQYF. DNA of the CDR3: TGCGCCAGCAGCGTTAGCCCACGGGATCAAGAGACCCAGTACTTC.

This clonotype was recorded many times. J is TRBJ2-7 and V is TRBV5-1; D might be TRBD1 (6 bases). Germline CDR1 reads SGHRS; CDR2 reads YFSETQ. V lost 0 bases to trimming and J lost 6 bases, with 10 bases between them. This CDR3 contains 13 residues. The CDR3 is CASSLDVGGEQYV. DNA of the CDR3: TGCGCCAGCAGCTTGGATGTAGGGGGCGAGCAGTACGTC.

This clonotype was recorded a few times. This sequence joins TRBV12-3 or TRBV12-4 and TRBJ1-5; D possibly corresponds to TRBD1 (5 bases). The V and J ends lost 5 bases and 1 base respectively, with 18 bases between them. The length of the CDR3 is 17 residues. CDR3 bases: TGTGCCAGCAGTGCCCGGGCGGGGGGGAGGAGCAATCAGCCCCAGCATTTT. Its translation: CASSARAGGRSNQPQHF.

This clonotype was detected a few times. The CDR3 coding sequence is TGTGCCAGCAGCCGATCGGGACTAGCGGGGGGGCCGGGCAAAAACATTCAGTACTTC. Translated: CASSRSGLAGGPGKNIQYF. This chain links TRBV7-3 with TRBJ2-4; 16 bases line up with TRBD2. CDR1 SGHTA and CDR2 FQGTGA come from the germline V gene. Losses at the gene ends were 5 bases for V and 3 bases for J; bases not matched to a gene: 10. The CDR3 is 19 residues long.

The chain is built from TRBV6-6 and TRBJ2-3; a possible D gene is TRBD1 (5 bases). Trimming took 8 bases from V and 6 from J, leaving 15 bases between them. Germline V gene lookup returns CDR1 MNHNY and CDR2 SVGAGI (reference sequence). CDR3 length equals 13 residues. The CDR3 loop is CASRDSNSDTQYF. The CDR3 nucleotides read TGTGCCAGCCGAGACAGTAATAGCGATACGCAGTATTTT.

This rearrangement joins TRBV20-1 to TRBJ1-1, with D unclear. CDR1 and CDR2 from the germline V gene are DFQATT and SNEGSKA (reference sequence). V was cut by 2 bases and J by 1 base, with 11 bases left in between. This CDR3 spans 14 amino acids. CDR3 in amino acids: CSARIPTGNTEAFF. The CDR3 nucleotides are TGCAGTGCTAGAATTCCGACGGGGAACACTGAAGCTTTCTTT.

The rearrangement uses TRBV20-1 and TRBJ1-5; D may be TRBD1 (5 bases). The V and J ends lost 3 bases and 6 bases respectively, with 15 bases between them. The germline CDR1 and CDR2 sequences are DFQATT and SNEGSKA (reference sequence). The CDR3 has 14 amino acids. CDR3 coding DNA: TGCAGTGCTAGTACGAGGGGCTGGGGTCAGCCCCAGCATTTT. It translates to CSASTRGWGQPQHF.

The chain recombines TRBV3-1 with TRBJ2-5; possible D gene TRBD2, 6 bases. V was trimmed by 10 bases and J by 1 base, leaving 19 bases between them. The CDR3 runs to 15 residues. The germline gives CDR1 LGHDT, CDR2 YNNKEL (reference sequence). CDR3 in DNA: TGTGCCACCTGCCCAAGCGGAGGGACCCAAGAGACCCAGTACTTC. Its translation is CATCPSGGTQETQYF.

The rearrangement joins TRBV7-2 to TRBJ2-5, with 9 bases that match TRBD2. Trimming at V came to 1 base and at J to 0 bases, leaving 6 bases not matched to a gene. The CDR3 length is 17 residues. Germline V lookup: CDR1 SGHTA, CDR2 FQGNSA. The CDR3 reads CASSLVLAGPYQETQYF. The CDR3 nucleotides are TGTGCCAGCAGCTTAGTCCTAGCGGGGCCGTACCAAGAGACCCAGTACTTC. Full variable domain (missing parts from reference TRBV7-2 and TRBJ2-5): GAGVSQSPSNKVTEKGKDVELRCDPISGHTALYWYRQSLGQGLEFLIYFQGNSAPDKSGLPSDRFSAERTGGSVSTLTIQRTQQEDSAVYLCASSLVLAGPYQETQYFGPGTRLLVL.

The chain recombines TRBV2 with TRBJ2-2, with D possibly TRBD2 on 6 matching bases. Germline CDR1 reads SNHLY; CDR2 reads FYNNEI. V lost 7 bases and J lost 0, with 15 bases in between. The CDR3 totals 16 residues. The CDR3 reads CASKPWGDANTGELFF. The CDR3 nucleotides are TGTGCCAGCAAACCCTGGGGGGACGCGAACACCGGGGAGCTGTTTTTT.

Only a few counts were recorded for this clonotype. The rearrangement uses TRBV6-5 and TRBJ2-3; D is ambiguous. Germline CDR1 and CDR2: MNHEY and SVGAGI. The V gene lost 0 bases and the J gene lost 2 bases, with 15 bases spanning the gap. This CDR3 region has 17 residues. CDR3 DNA: TGTGCCAGCAGTTACTCGATGGTGGCAGGACCCACAGATACGCAGTATTTT. The encoded protein is CASSYSMVAGPTDTQYF.

This clonotype was detected a few times. The rearrangement links TRBV24-1 to TRBJ2-2, with TRBD1 identical over 8 bases. Losses at the gene ends were 9 bases for V and 3 bases for J; bases not matched to a gene: 8. Germline V gives CDR1 KGHDR, CDR2 SFDVKD. This CDR3 is 15 amino acids long. In DNA, the CDR3 is TGTGCCACCGGGGCGAGGACAGGGTACACCGGGGAGCTGTTTTTT. The encoded protein is CATGARTGYTGELFF.

This clonotype was seen many times. The chain carries TRBV27 and TRBJ2-6, with D perhaps matching TRBD1 (5 bases). The length of the CDR3 is 15 residues. The V and J ends lost 2 bases and 4 bases respectively, with 9 bases between them. Per the germline V gene, CDR1 is MNHEY and CDR2 is SMNVEV (reference sequence). This CDR3 reads CASSLNAGGANVLTF. The DNA of the CDR3 is TGTGCCAGCAGTTTAAATGCAGGGGGGGCCAACGTCCTGACTTTC.

This clonotype was observed a handful of times. The chain joins TRBV7-8 to TRBJ2-3; TRBD2 agrees at 8 bases. With 3 bases clipped from V and 0 bases from J, the junction kept 8 bases outside the gene matches. This CDR3 has 17 residues. Germline V gene data show CDR1 as SGHVS and CDR2 as FQNEAQ. The CDR3 nucleotides read TGTGCCAGCAGCTTTCACAGGTCTAGCGGGAGCACAGATACGCAGTATTTT. It is translated as CASSFHRSSGSTDTQYF.